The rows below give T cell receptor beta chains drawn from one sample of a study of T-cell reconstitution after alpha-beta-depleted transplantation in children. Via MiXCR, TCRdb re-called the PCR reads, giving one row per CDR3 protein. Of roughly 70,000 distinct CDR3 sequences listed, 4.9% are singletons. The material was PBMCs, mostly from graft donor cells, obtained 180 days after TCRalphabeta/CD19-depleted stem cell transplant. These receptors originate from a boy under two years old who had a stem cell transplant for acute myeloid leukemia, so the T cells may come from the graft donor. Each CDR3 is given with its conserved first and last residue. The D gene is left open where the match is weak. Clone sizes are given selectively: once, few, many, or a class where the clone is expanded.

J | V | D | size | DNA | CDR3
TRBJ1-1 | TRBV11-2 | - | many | TGTGCCAGCAGCCTATGGTCGGTGCCTTTCTTT | CASSLWSVPFF
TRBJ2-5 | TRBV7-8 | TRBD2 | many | TGTGCCAGCAGCTTTTCCGGACTAGCGGGGGGAGAGACCCAGTACTTC | CASSFSGLAGGETQYF
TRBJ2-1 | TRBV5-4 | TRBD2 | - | TGTGCCAGCAGCCACCCTGACACCGGGACTAGGGAGTTCTTC | CASSHPDTGTREFF
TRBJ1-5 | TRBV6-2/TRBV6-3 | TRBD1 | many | TGTGCCAGCAGTTATCCTCTAGGGGGCGCCGATAGCAATCAGCCCCAGCATTTT | CASSYPLGGADSNQPQHF
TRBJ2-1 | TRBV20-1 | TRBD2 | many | TGCAGTGCCACGCGGGGGGCCCAGAGCTCCTACAATGAGCAGTTCTTC | CSATRGAQSSYNEQFF
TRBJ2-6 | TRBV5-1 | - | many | TGCGCCAGCAGCTTGGGCAGATTGTTCTCTGGGGCCAACGTCCTGACTTTC | CASSLGRLFSGANVLTF
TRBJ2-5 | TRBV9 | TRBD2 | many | TGTGCCAGCAGCGTAGGAGCTAGCGGGGGACGCGAGACCCAGTACTTC | CASSVGASGGRETQYF
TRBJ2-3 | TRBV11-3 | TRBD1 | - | TGTGCCAGCAGCTTTGGGAGACAGGGAACAGATACGCAGTATTTT | CASSFGRQGTDTQYF
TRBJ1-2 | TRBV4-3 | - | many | TGCGCCAGCAGCCAAGAACACAGGTCCTATGGCTACACCTTC | CASSQEHRSYGYTF
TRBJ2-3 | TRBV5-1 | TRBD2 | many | TGCGCCAGCAGCTTAATCGACCCTCGACTAGCAACAGATACGCAGTATTTT | CASSLIDPRLATDTQYF
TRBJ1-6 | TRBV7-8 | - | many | TGTGCCAGCAGCTTCAGGGTCTCACCCCTCCACTTT | CASSFRVSPLHF
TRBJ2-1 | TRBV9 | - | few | TGTGCCAGCAGCGTAGCCCTTTCCCCGGCGGTGAGCTCCTACAATGAGCAGTTCTTC | CASSVALSPAVSSYNEQFF
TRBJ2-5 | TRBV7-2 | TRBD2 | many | TGTGCCAGCAGCCGGCCGTCGACTAGCTTCTGGGAGACCCAGTACTTC | CASSRPSTSFWETQYF
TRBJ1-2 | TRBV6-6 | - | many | TGTGCCAGCGCGGACGGTTCGGGCTATGGCTACACCTTC | CASADGSGYGYTF
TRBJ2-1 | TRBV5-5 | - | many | TGTGCCAGCAGCTATACAGGGAATGAGCAGTTCTTC | CASSYTGNEQFF
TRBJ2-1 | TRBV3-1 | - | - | TGTGCCTCCAGCAAGGAGGTCCCGGGGGCCTGGGTCCAATACAATGAGCAGTTCTTC | CASSKEVPGAWVQYNEQFF
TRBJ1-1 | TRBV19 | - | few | TGTGCCAGTAAAACGACACCCCTGGTTGGTACTGAAGCTTTCTTT | CASKTTPLVGTEAFF
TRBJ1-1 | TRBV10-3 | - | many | TGTGCCATCAGCCCCACCAAGGGGAACACTGAAGCTTTCTTT | CAISPTKGNTEAFF
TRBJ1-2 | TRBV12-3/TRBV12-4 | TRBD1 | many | TGTGCCAGCAGTTTAAAAGTAGGGACAGGGATCTATGGCTACACCTTC | CASSLKVGTGIYGYTF
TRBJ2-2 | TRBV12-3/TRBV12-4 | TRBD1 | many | TGTGCCAGCAGTTTATCCAGGGGGCGGACCGGGGAGCTGTTTTTT | CASSLSRGRTGELFF
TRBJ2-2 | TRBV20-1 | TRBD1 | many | TGCAGTGCTGGAACAGGGGGATGGTACACCGGGGAGCTGTTTTTT | CSAGTGGWYTGELFF
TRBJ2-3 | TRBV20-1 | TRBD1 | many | TGCAGTGCTAGATTCGGACAGGGGGTAGCAGATACGCAGTATTTT | CSARFGQGVADTQYF
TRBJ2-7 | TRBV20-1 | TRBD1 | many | TGCAGTGCTCGGGACAGCTCCTACGAGCAGTACTTC | CSARDSSYEQYF
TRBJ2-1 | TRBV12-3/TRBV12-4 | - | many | TGTGCCAGCAGTTTAGGCCCCAGCGAGTTCTTC | CASSLGPSEFF
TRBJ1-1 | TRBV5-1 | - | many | TGCGCCGTCAAGGCAGCCCCCATGAACACTGAAGCTTTCTTT | CAVKAAPMNTEAFF
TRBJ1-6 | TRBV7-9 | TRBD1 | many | TGTGCCAGCAGCCCTAGGGGGCTTAATTCACCCCTCCACTTT | CASSPRGLNSPLHF
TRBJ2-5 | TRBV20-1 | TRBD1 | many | TGCAGTGCTAGAGATAGGGGACAGTCGATCCAAGAGACCCAGTACTTC | CSARDRGQSIQETQYF
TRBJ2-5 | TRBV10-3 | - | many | TGTGCCATCAGTGAGCCAGGCTGGTACCAAGAGACCCAGTACTTC | CAISEPGWYQETQYF
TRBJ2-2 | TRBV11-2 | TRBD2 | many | TGTGCCAGCAGCTTCGCGGGGGCGAACACCGGGGAGCTGTTTTTT | CASSFAGANTGELFF
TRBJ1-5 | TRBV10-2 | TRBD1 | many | TGCGCCAGCCAACAGGGGGCTATTCAGCCCCAGCATTTT | CASQQGAIQPQHF
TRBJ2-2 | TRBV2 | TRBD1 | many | TGTGCCAGCAGGGGGACAGGATCGAACACCGGGGAGCTGTTTTTT | CASRGTGSNTGELFF
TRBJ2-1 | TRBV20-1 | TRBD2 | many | TGCAGTGCTAAATGGACTAGGGTCCCCAATGAGCAGTTCTTC | CSAKWTRVPNEQFF
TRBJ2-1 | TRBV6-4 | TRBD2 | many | TGTGCCAGCAGGAGACTAGCGGGGCCTTTGGGCGAGCAGTTCTTC | CASRRLAGPLGEQFF
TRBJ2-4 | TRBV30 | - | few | TGTGCCTGGAGTGTAACAGGGAAAAACATTCAGTACTTC | CAWSVTGKNIQYF
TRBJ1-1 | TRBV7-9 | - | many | TGTGCCAGCAGCTTAGGGTCAGGCACTATGAACACTGAAGCTTTCTTT | CASSLGSGTMNTEAFF
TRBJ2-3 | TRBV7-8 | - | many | TGTGCCAGCACCGCGAGGGGAGGCACAGATACGCAGTATTTT | CASTARGGTDTQYF